The 24 T cell receptor beta chains in this list originate from one sample, sequenced in a study of T cell responses to AZD1222 COVID-19 vaccine. The data were produced by immunoSEQ multiplex PCR, yet TCRdb's version contains in-frame clones alone and is incomplete. The sample has over 100,000 clones, about nine tenths seen once. Sequencing was performed on peripheral blood, taken 28 days after the second AZD1222 dose. These receptor sequences come from an adult who received the AZD1222 COVID-19 vaccine.

This clone appeared once. The chain combines TRBV19 with TRBJ1-4, with 10 bases matching TRBD1. V was clipped by 6 bases and J by 0 bases; unmatched bases: 10. Looked up from germline, CDR1 is LNHDA and CDR2 is SQIVND (reference sequence). CDR3 length: 18 amino acids. CDR3 DNA sequence: TGTGCCAGTAGCTCCGAGGGACAGGGGCTTGCAACTAATGAAAAACTGTTTTTT. As protein: CASSSEGQGLATNEKLFF. Complete variable domain (other parts from reference TRBV19 and TRBJ1-4): DGGITQSPKYLFRKEGQNVTLSCEQNLNHDAMYWYRQDPGQGLRLIYYSQIVNDFQKGDIAEGYSVSREKKESFPLTVTSAQKNPTAFYLCASSSEGQGLATNEKLFFGSGTQLSVL.

The chain recombines TRBV7-7 with TRBJ2-1; TRBD1 aligns across 8 bases. Losses at the gene ends were 2 bases for V and 5 bases for J; bases not matched to a gene: 5. CDR3 size: 15 residues. Germline lookup yields CDR1 SSHAT and CDR2 FNYEAQ (reference sequence). The DNA for the CDR3 is TGTGCCAGCAGCTTATCCGGGACAGGAGACAATGAGCAGTTCTTC. This encodes CASSLSGTGDNEQFF.

The V gene is TRBV9, the J gene TRBJ1-4; D gene unclear. This CDR3 spans 16 amino acids. Germline assignment: CDR1 SGDLS and CDR2 YYNGEE. V was pared by 4 bases and J by 0 bases, with 13 bases between. The CDR3 region has the DNA TGTGCCAGCAGCTCCTCCGCCTTCACAACTAATGAAAAACTGTTTTTT. Protein sequence: CASSSSAFTTNEKLFF.

The genes are TRBV30 and TRBJ1-4, with D tentatively TRBD1 (6 bases). Germline CDR1 is GTSNPN and CDR2 is SVGIG (reference sequence). CDR3 length equals 14 residues. DNA of the CDR3: TGTGCAGTTGGGGGCTCCACAACTAATGAAAAACTGTTTTTT. Protein: CAVGGSTTNEKLFF.

The CDR3 DNA follows: TGTGCCAGCAGCTTAAACGGACAGCAGCCCCAGCATTTT. Translating it yields CASSLNGQQPQHF. The chain recombines TRBV7-8 with TRBJ1-5, with D maybe TRBD1 (6 bases). Germline V gene sequence: CDR1 SGHVS, CDR2 FQNEAQ. Trimming removed 2 bases at V and 7 bases at J, with 9 bases between. The CDR3 totals 13 residues.

In this sample, this clone is medium-sized (0.01 to 0.1%). The V gene is TRBV6-5, the J gene TRBJ1-6; possible D gene TRBD1, 6 bases. Trimming removed 5 bases from V and 5 bases from J, with 13 bases in between. Germline V lookup: CDR1 MNHEY, CDR2 SVGAGI. The CDR3 totals 15 residues. The CDR3 sequence is CASSLLGTNNSPLHF. For the CDR3, the DNA is TGTGCCAGCAGTCTCCTCGGGACAAATAATTCACCCCTCCACTTT.

J is TRBJ1-4 and V is TRBV7-9; D not certain. V was shortened by 2 bases and J by 7 bases, with 2 bases between the two germline ends. Germline assignment: CDR1 SEHNR and CDR2 FQNEAQ (reference sequence). The CDR3 is 11 amino acids. CDR3 amino acids: CASSLSEKLFF. CDR3 nucleotides: TGTGCCAGCAGCTTATCTGAAAAACTGTTTTTT.

This clone was detected only a few times. This chain connects TRBV4-3 to TRBJ1-4, with D uncertain. Trimming took 0 bases from V and 0 from J, leaving 5 bases between them. CDR1 is LGHNA, CDR2 YSLEER, per germline. The CDR3 covers 15 residues. The CDR3 DNA follows: TGCGCCAGCAGCCAAGAGCCGGCAACTAATGAAAAACTGTTTTTT. Translation: CASSQEPATNEKLFF.

The V call is TRBV27, the J call TRBJ2-7; D unclear. The V and J ends lost 6 bases and 6 bases respectively, with 15 bases between them. This CDR3 spans 13 amino acids. The germline V gene has CDR1 MNHEY and CDR2 SMNVEV (reference sequence). CDR3 protein: CASSPPRSGEQYF. The DNA of the CDR3 is TGTGCCAGCAGCCCACCACGATCTGGCGAGCAGTACTTC.

CDR3 nucleotides: TGCGCCAGCAGCTTGGACGCCACAAACACTGAAGCTTTCTTT. It codes for CASSLDATNTEAFF. The chain recombines TRBV5-1 with TRBJ1-1, with D unclear. The ends were cut back, 0 bases at V and 2 bases at J, with 8 bases in the middle. The CDR3 sequence is 14 residues long. From germline, CDR1 is SGHRS and CDR2 YFSETQ.

V is TRBV9 and J is TRBJ2-2, with 9 bases identical to TRBD2. The V gene's germline CDR1 is SGDLS and CDR2 YYNGEE. The CDR3 covers 16 residues. Unmatched junction bases numbered 8, after V lost 1 base and J lost 7 bases. The CDR3 loop reads CASSVTSGGPGGELFF. DNA of the CDR3: TGTGCCAGCAGCGTAACCAGCGGGGGGCCCGGCGGGGAGCTGTTTTTT.

V gene TRBV5-6 combines with J gene TRBJ1-1, with D unresolved. The V and J ends lost 6 bases and 2 bases respectively, with 8 bases between them. The CDR3 has 12 residues. CDR1 is SGHDT, CDR2 YYEEEE, per germline. The CDR3 nucleotides read TGTGCCAGCACTGTTCTTAACACTGAAGCTTTCTTT. It specifies CASTVLNTEAFF.

The chain is built from TRBV19 and TRBJ1-1; D unresolved. This CDR3 region has 13 residues. Trimming removed 4 bases from V and 0 bases from J, with 6 bases in between. Germline CDR1 is LNHDA and CDR2 is SQIVND (reference sequence). In DNA form, the CDR3 reads TGTGCCAGTAGTACCAGTATGAACACTGAAGCTTTCTTT. This encodes CASSTSMNTEAFF.

The rearrangement links TRBV9 to TRBJ1-2; no reliable D call. Trimming pared 5 bases from V and 4 bases from J, leaving 15 bases between. The CDR3 runs to 14 residues. Germline CDR1 reads SGDLS; CDR2 reads YYNGEE. This CDR3 reads CASSPSGRTYGYTF. The DNA for the CDR3 is TGTGCCAGCAGTCCCTCAGGCCGGACCTATGGCTACACCTTC.

The chain employs TRBV5-1 and TRBJ2-1; 7 nucleotides align to TRBD1. The germline gives CDR1 SGHRS, CDR2 YFSETQ. Trimming cost V 4 bases and J 2 bases; bases outside gene matches: 6. This CDR3 is 15 amino acids long. CDR3 bases: TGCGCCAGCAGCCGGGCGCAGGGGGCCTACAATGAGCAGTTCTTC. Translation gives CASSRAQGAYNEQFF.

This chain connects TRBV9 to TRBJ1-1, with 9 bases that match TRBD1. Per germline, CDR1 SGDLS and CDR2 YYNGEE. V lost 0 bases, J lost 0 bases, and 12 bases stayed unmatched. The CDR3 consists of 19 residues. CDR3 DNA sequence: TGTGCCAGCAGCGTAGTAGGATGGGGACAGGGCCATCTGAACACTGAAGCTTTCTTT. This codes for CASSVVGWGQGHLNTEAFF.

This chain connects TRBV18 to TRBJ1-2; D call uncertain. V was clipped by 8 bases and J by 2 bases, with 15 bases between them. CDR3 length: 14 amino acids. From germline, CDR1 is KGHSH and CDR2 LQKENI. This CDR3 reads CASAPPVGNYGYTF. The CDR3 DNA sequence: TGTGCCAGCGCCCCCCCGGTGGGGAACTATGGCTACACCTTC.

The rearrangement joins TRBV10-1 to TRBJ1-1; possibly TRBD1 for D (5 bases). CDR1 and CDR2 (germline): WNHNN, SYGVQD (reference sequence). The V end was cut by 4 bases, the J end by 5 bases, with 11 bases between. There are 13 residues in the CDR3. CDR3 nucleotide sequence: TGCGCCAGCAGTGCCAGGGTAGTGACTGAAGCTTTCTTT. Translation: CASSARVVTEAFF.

This clone appeared a few times. The V call is TRBV3-1 (or the pseudogene TRBV3-2), the J call TRBJ2-7, with a weak D call TRBD1 (6 bases). This CDR3 has 14 amino acids. Germline V gene sequence: CDR1 LGHDT, CDR2 YNNKEL (reference sequence). The V gene lost 1 base and the J gene lost 4 bases, with 11 bases spanning the gap. This chain's CDR3 is CASSQGQGHYEQYF. Written as DNA, the CDR3 is TGTGCCAGCAGCCAAGGGCAGGGACATTACGAGCAGTACTTC.

V gene TRBV29-1 combines with J gene TRBJ2-5; D ambiguous. The CDR3 has 13 residues. V dropped 2 bases and J dropped 1 base, with 8 bases sitting between them. Germline assignment: CDR1 SQVTM and CDR2 ANQGSEA. The CDR3 protein is CSVEKLPQETQYF. Here the CDR3 DNA reads TGCAGCGTTGAAAAACTACCCCAAGAGACCCAGTACTTC.

The genes are TRBV7-6 and TRBJ2-7, with D tentatively TRBD2 (7 bases). CDR3 size: 16 residues. The V and J ends lost 0 bases and 5 bases respectively, with 17 bases between them. The germline V gene has CDR1 SGHVS and CDR2 FNYEAQ. This chain's CDR3 is CASSLAQSGGQDEQYF. The CDR3 coding sequence is TGTGCCAGCAGCTTAGCGCAATCGGGGGGCCAGGACGAGCAGTACTTC.

For the CDR3, the DNA is TGTGCCAGCAGGGGCAGGGGGTCTGGAAACACCATATATTTT. This sequence encodes CASRGRGSGNTIYF. The rearrangement joins TRBV6-5 to TRBJ1-3, with 7 bases that match TRBD1. Germline V gives CDR1 MNHEY, CDR2 SVGAGI. This CDR3 region has 14 residues. V lost 6 bases, J lost 1 base, and 3 bases stayed unmatched.

The chain joins TRBV6-5 to TRBJ1-2, with D unclear. V dropped 0 bases and J dropped 8 bases, with 10 bases sitting between them. The CDR3 is 13 residues long. The germline V gene encodes CDR1 MNHEY and CDR2 SVGAGI. The CDR3 nucleotides read TGTGCCAGCAGTTACTCTGTGTGGTGGGGCTACACCTTC. Protein sequence: CASSYSVWWGYTF.

The V and J genes are TRBV11-2 and TRBJ2-7, with D perhaps TRBD2 (5 bases). V was cut by 4 bases and J by 4 bases, with 14 bases left in between. CDR1 SGHAT and CDR2 FQNNGV come from the germline V gene. This CDR3 contains 14 residues. CDR3 sequence reads: CASSSAAAAYEQYF. The CDR3 DNA reads as TGTGCCAGCAGCTCCGCAGCGGCCGCTTACGAGCAGTACTTC.